A selection of T cell receptor beta chains follows, all from one sample in a study of T cell responses to AZD1222 COVID-19 vaccine. The table came from immunoSEQ multiplex PCR; TCRdb's copy has only in-frame clones and leaves some out. The sample lists 130,000 to 150,000 clones; 92% were seen once. The material sequenced was peripheral blood, taken on day 0 of AZD1222 vaccination. The receptors originated from an adult in good health. Each CDR3 is given with its conserved first and last residue. The D gene is left open where the match is weak. A clone size is listed for some rows: how often the clone was seen (once, few, many), or a class if it is expanded.

TRBV30	TRBJ1-4	.	.	CAWSVPGREGEKLFF	TGTGCCTGGAGTGTACCAGGGAGGGAGGGAGAAAAACTGTTTTTT
TRBV2	TRBJ2-2	TRBD1	.	CASRRGMNTGELFF	TGTGCCAGCCGCAGGGGGATGAACACCGGGGAGCTGTTTTTT
TRBV29-1	TRBJ1-1	TRBD1	.	CSVEDLGQPTEAFF	TGCAGCGTTGAAGATCTGGGACAGCCCACTGAAGCTTTCTTT
TRBV6-1	TRBJ1-4	TRBD1	.	CASSEETGPNEKLFF	TGTGCCAGCAGTGAAGAGACAGGGCCAAATGAAAAACTGTTTTTT
TRBV6-5	TRBJ2-3	TRBD2	.	CASSYYGRGTDTQYF	TGTGCCAGCAGTTACTACGGGAGGGGCACAGATACGCAGTATTTT
TRBV6-5	TRBJ2-1	TRBD2	.	CASRGEGGVYNEQFF	TGTGCCAGCAGGGGAGAGGGAGGGGTTTACAATGAGCAGTTCTTC
TRBV30	TRBJ1-3	.	.	CAWSDGSSGNTIYF	TGTGCCTGGAGTGACGGGAGTTCTGGAAACACCATATATTTT
TRBV15	TRBJ1-6	.	.	CATSIGTPPAYNSPLHF	TGTGCCACCAGCATAGGGACACCTCCTGCTTATAATTCACCCCTCCACTTT
TRBV7-8	TRBJ1-2	TRBD1	.	CASSSGGPRDSRAGYTF	TGTGCCAGCAGCTCTGGGGGCCCTCGGGACAGTCGGGCGGGCTACACCTTC
TRBV6-1	TRBJ1-5	TRBD1	.	CASSGHRGHENQPQHF	TGTGCCAGCAGTGGCCACAGGGGGCACGAAAATCAGCCCCAGCATTTT
TRBV6-5	TRBJ2-7	.	.	CASRAGGYEQYF	TGTGCCAGCCGGGCCGGGGGTTACGAGCAGTACTTC
TRBV25-1	TRBJ1-2	.	.	CASSEPGNYGYTF	TGTGCCAGCAGTGAACCAGGGAACTATGGCTACACCTTC
TRBV19	TRBJ2-5	TRBD2	.	CASSGKRGIETQYF	TGTGCCAGTAGTGGGAAGCGGGGGATAGAGACCCAGTACTTC
TRBV7-9	TRBJ2-3	TRBD1	.	CASSSDRGATDTQYF	TGTGCCAGCAGCTCGGACAGGGGGGCTACAGATACGCAGTATTTT
TRBV30	TRBJ1-2	.	.	CAWSERDYGYTF	TGTGCCTGGAGTGAAAGGGACTATGGCTACACCTTC
TRBV7-2	TRBJ2-1	.	.	CASSVAPQGRQGGQFF	TGTGCCAGCAGCGTAGCCCCTCAGGGGCGCCAGGGGGGGCAGTTCTTC
TRBV10-1	TRBJ2-7	.	.	CASSENIGRGSYEQYF	TGCGCCAGCAGTGAGAACATCGGCAGGGGTAGCTACGAGCAGTACTTC
TRBV4-1	TRBJ1-2	.	.	CASSQEWVSNGYTF	TGCGCCAGCAGCCAAGAATGGGTATCGAATGGCTACACCTTC
TRBV18	TRBJ1-1	.	.	CASSREDRNTEAFF	TGTGCCAGCTCAAGGGAGGACCGAAACACTGAAGCTTTCTTT
TRBV6-4	TRBJ1-3	.	.	CASSIRFRSIGNTIYF	TGTGCCAGCAGTATTCGATTCCGGAGCATAGGAAACACCATATATTTT
TRBV9	TRBJ1-1	.	many	CASSVAYRYTEAFF	TGTGCCAGCAGCGTAGCATACAGATACACTGAAGCTTTCTTT
TRBV5-1	TRBJ2-1	TRBD2	once	CASSLSSGRYNEQFF	TGCGCCAGCAGCTTGTCAAGCGGGAGATATAATGAGCAGTTCTTC
TRBV2	TRBJ1-1	TRBD1	.	CASSTTGPNTEAFF	TGTGCCAGCAGCACGACAGGGCCCAACACTGAAGCTTTCTTT
TRBV28	TRBJ2-5	TRBD1	.	CASSYGTGGQETQYF	TGTGCCAGCAGTTATGGGACAGGGGGTCAAGAGACCCAGTACTTC
TRBV4-3	TRBJ1-3	.	.	CASSQEARSGNTIYF	TGCGCCAGCAGCCAAGAGGCTCGGTCTGGAAACACCATATATTTT
TRBV9	TRBJ1-4	.	.	CASSVGWGADNEKLFF	TGTGCCAGCAGCGTAGGCTGGGGCGCCGATAATGAAAAACTGTTTTTT
TRBV14	TRBJ2-5	TRBD2	.	CASTRTSGFQETQYF	TGTGCCAGCACCCGGACTAGCGGCTTCCAAGAGACCCAGTACTTC
TRBV5-1	TRBJ2-7	.	.	CASSLVQDPFEQYF	TGCGCCAGCAGCTTGGTACAGGACCCCTTCGAGCAGTACTTC
TRBV5-4	TRBJ1-6	.	.	CASSLRGAEAPLHF	TGTGCCAGCAGCTTGCGGGGGGCTGAAGCACCCCTCCACTTT
TRBV25-1	TRBJ1-1	TRBD1	.	CASSQQGRGTEAFF	TGTGCCAGCAGTCAACAGGGGCGGGGTACTGAAGCTTTCTTT
TRBV9	TRBJ2-1	.	.	CASSEYNEQFF	TGTGCCAGCAGCGAGTACAATGAGCAGTTCTTC
TRBV5-5	TRBJ2-6	.	.	CASSLVGSSSGANVLTF	TGTGCCAGCAGCTTGGTCGGGTCTAGCTCTGGGGCCAACGTCCTGACTTTC
TRBV9	TRBJ2-2	TRBD2	.	CASSRRLAGESTGELFF	TGTGCCAGCAGCCGGAGGCTAGCGGGAGAATCCACCGGGGAGCTGTTTTTT
TRBV6-1	TRBJ1-5	.	.	CASSEPRENQPQHF	TGTGCCAGCAGTGAGCCCAGGGAGAATCAGCCCCAGCATTTT
TRBV6-5	TRBJ2-2	.	few	CASSYSDTNTGELFF	TGTGCCAGCAGTTACTCCGACACTAACACCGGGGAGCTGTTTTTT
TRBV30	TRBJ1-1	.	.	CAAQGNTEAFF	TGTGCCGCCCAGGGTAACACTGAAGCTTTCTTT
TRBV28	TRBJ1-5	.	.	CASRSPSQYSNQPQHF	TGTGCCAGCAGGTCCCCTAGTCAGTATAGCAATCAGCCCCAGCATTTT
TRBV10-3	TRBJ1-6	.	.	CAISLREGDSPLHF	TGTGCCATCAGCCTCAGGGAAGGGGATTCACCCCTCCACTTT
TRBV6-6	TRBJ2-2	.	.	CASSPGKGHTGELFF	TGTGCCAGCAGTCCCGGGAAAGGGCACACCGGGGAGCTGTTTTTT
TRBV19	TRBJ2-3	TRBD2	.	CASQRDASTDTQYF	TGTGCCAGCCAGCGGGATGCCAGCACAGATACGCAGTATTTT
TRBV27	TRBJ2-1	TRBD2	once	CASSLVSTSGSNEQFF	TGTGCCAGCAGTTTAGTTTCGACTAGCGGGAGCAATGAGCAGTTCTTC
TRBV7-6	TRBJ2-3	TRBD2	.	CASSPWTSAGTDTQYF	TGTGCCAGCAGCCCCTGGACTAGCGCAGGCACAGATACGCAGTATTTT
TRBV6-5	TRBJ2-7	.	.	CASSPRGYEQYF	TGTGCCAGCAGTCCCCGGGGCTACGAGCAGTACTTC
TRBV28	TRBJ1-4	TRBD1	.	CASSKTGVGEKLFF	TGTGCCAGCAGCAAGACAGGGGTAGGGGAAAAACTGTTTTTT
TRBV6-1	TRBJ1-3	.	.	CASSERAGLGDTIYF	TGTGCCAGCAGTGAGCGGGCCGGATTGGGGGACACCATATATTTT
TRBV3-1/TRBV3-2	TRBJ1-2	.	.	CASTEGGAYGYTF	TGTGCCAGCACCGAGGGAGGGGCATATGGCTACACCTTC
TRBV3-1/TRBV3-2	TRBJ1-4	.	.	CASSPSITNEKLFF	TGTGCCAGCAGCCCATCTATTACTAATGAAAAACTGTTTTTT
TRBV6-1	TRBJ1-2	.	.	CASSEAAGPIYGYTF	TGTGCCAGCAGTGAAGCCGCGGGGCCGATCTATGGCTACACCTTC
TRBV28	TRBJ1-2	.	.	CASSLSFSYGYTF	TGTGCCAGCAGTTTATCTTTCAGCTATGGCTACACCTTC
TRBV4-2	TRBJ2-7	.	.	CASSQEADTEQYF	TGTGCCAGCAGCCAAGAAGCAGACACCGAGCAGTACTTC
TRBV30	TRBJ2-7	.	.	CAWSVWGSSYEQYF	TGTGCCTGGAGTGTATGGGGGAGCTCCTACGAGCAGTACTTC
TRBV30	TRBJ2-3	.	.	CAWMGASTDTQYF	TGTGCCTGGATGGGGGCCAGCACAGATACGCAGTATTTT